These 2 T cell receptor beta chains came from one sample sequenced in a study of T cells after yellow fever vaccination (dated by TCRdb to the late 2010s). The library relied on 5' RACE. The sequencer listed for this sample is Illumina HiSeq 2500. The public reads were quality trimmed at Q25 with fastp and then assembled into clones with MiXCR by TCRdb, keeping productive beta chains. Under each unique CDR3 protein, matching rows form one entry showing the most common genes and DNA. In all, the sample holds about 230,000 distinct CDR3 sequences, and roughly 6.8% of those were seen once. The ten most abundant clones make up approximately 0.99% of the sample. This specimen's treatment or condition label, per the study, means: live attenuated yellow fever vaccine strain. The starting material was CD4+ T cells sorted from PBMCs, obtained on the day of the yellow fever booster vaccination. The receptors stem from a man aged 25-45 years who received the YFV17D yellow fever vaccine.

This clonotype has a count of ten or more. The chain has TRBV20-1 and TRBJ2-3; 8 nucleotides align to TRBD2. This CDR3 has 14 amino acids. V dropped 2 bases and J dropped 1; count of bases not matched to a gene: 2. Germline assignment: CDR1 DFQATT and CDR2 SNEGSKA (reference sequence). CDR3 protein: CSARLLAGTDTQYF. The DNA of the CDR3 is TGCAGTGCTAGATTACTAGCGGGCACAGATACGCAGTATTTT.

This clonotype was observed a handful of times. The chain joins TRBV6-5 to TRBJ2-7; 7 nucleotides agree with TRBD1. Germline V gives CDR1 MNHEY, CDR2 SVGAGI. V dropped 4 bases and J dropped 7; count of bases not matched to a gene: 19. This CDR3 spans 17 amino acids. This CDR3 reads CASSSPSRRGSQFEQYF. The CDR3 nucleotides are TGTGCCAGCAGTTCCCCCTCCCGCAGGGGGAGTCAATTTGAGCAGTACTTC.